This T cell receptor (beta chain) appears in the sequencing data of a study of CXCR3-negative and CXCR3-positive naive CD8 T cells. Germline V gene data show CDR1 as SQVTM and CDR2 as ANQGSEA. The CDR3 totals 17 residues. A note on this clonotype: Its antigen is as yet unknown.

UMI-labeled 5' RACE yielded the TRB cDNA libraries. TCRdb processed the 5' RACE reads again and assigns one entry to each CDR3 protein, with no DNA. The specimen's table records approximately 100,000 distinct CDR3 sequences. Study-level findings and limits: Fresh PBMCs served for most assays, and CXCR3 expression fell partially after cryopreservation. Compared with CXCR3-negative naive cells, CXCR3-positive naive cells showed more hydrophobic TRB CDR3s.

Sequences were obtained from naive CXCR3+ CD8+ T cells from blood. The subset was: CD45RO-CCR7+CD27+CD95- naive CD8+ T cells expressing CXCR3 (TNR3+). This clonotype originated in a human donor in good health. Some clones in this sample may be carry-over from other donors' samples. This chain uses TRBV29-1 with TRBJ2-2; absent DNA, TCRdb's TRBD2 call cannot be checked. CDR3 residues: CSVEGPLRGRETGELFF.